The rows below give T cell receptor beta chains drawn from one sample of a study of T-cell memory formation after mild COVID-19. TCRdb re-analysed the 5' RACE reads in MiXCR, keeping a single row per CDR3 protein. The table includes more than 7,000 distinct CDR3 sequences, approximately 32% detected once. Input material: PBMCs or a T cell subset sorted from them (not recorded which). Every receptor here comes from an adult woman who had mild COVID-19 (a few samples of this study predate the infection). Cell type and time point are not known. The conserved cysteine and the conserved F or W are not part of the CDR3 here. The order of the fields is J gene, V gene, CDR3 protein.

TRBJ1-1 | TRBV3-1 | ASSDGQGRSEAF
TRBJ2-5 | TRBV12-3/TRBV12-4 | ASSLVGSGGETQY
TRBJ2-5 | TRBV10-2 | ASNGGFGETQY
TRBJ2-1 | TRBV24-1 | ATSASGRPNEQF
TRBJ2-5 | TRBV7-2 | ASSGKGLAGETQY
TRBJ1-1 | TRBV7-9 | ASSSHGTGDPEAF
TRBJ1-6 | TRBV11-3 | ASSSSEFRGSLKESPLH
TRBJ2-6 | TRBV6-5 | ASSYRLPSSGANVLT
TRBJ1-2 | TRBV4-1 | ASSQEQARHYGYT
TRBJ2-7 | TRBV23-1 | ASRSGTSGNSYEQY
TRBJ2-1 | TRBV9 | ASSAGLELYNEQF
TRBJ2-3 | TRBV20-1 | SARELPSGPFSTDTQY
TRBJ1-5 | TRBV28 | ASMEGGGNQPQH
TRBJ1-6 | TRBV9 | ASSVVVNSPLH
TRBJ1-1 | TRBV5-1 | ASSFWGTNTEAF
TRBJ2-7 | TRBV5-6 | ASSVPGQGAIEQY
TRBJ2-7 | TRBV3-1 | ASSQGRWDEQY
TRBJ2-5 | TRBV5-4 | ASMRGNQETQY
TRBJ2-1 | TRBV7-2 | ASSQAAEQF
TRBJ2-1 | TRBV7-7 | ASSLDPGTQYNEQF
TRBJ2-7 | TRBV20-1 | SARGQNRGLNEQY
TRBJ2-3 | TRBV4-3 | ASSQDPVNTDTQY
TRBJ2-3 | TRBV11-2 | ASTSLAGGADTQY
TRBJ2-7 | TRBV11-2 | ASSAPGQIYEQY
TRBJ2-3 | TRBV10-3 | AISGSTDTQY
TRBJ1-6 | TRBV7-9 | ASSLSDWGENSPLH